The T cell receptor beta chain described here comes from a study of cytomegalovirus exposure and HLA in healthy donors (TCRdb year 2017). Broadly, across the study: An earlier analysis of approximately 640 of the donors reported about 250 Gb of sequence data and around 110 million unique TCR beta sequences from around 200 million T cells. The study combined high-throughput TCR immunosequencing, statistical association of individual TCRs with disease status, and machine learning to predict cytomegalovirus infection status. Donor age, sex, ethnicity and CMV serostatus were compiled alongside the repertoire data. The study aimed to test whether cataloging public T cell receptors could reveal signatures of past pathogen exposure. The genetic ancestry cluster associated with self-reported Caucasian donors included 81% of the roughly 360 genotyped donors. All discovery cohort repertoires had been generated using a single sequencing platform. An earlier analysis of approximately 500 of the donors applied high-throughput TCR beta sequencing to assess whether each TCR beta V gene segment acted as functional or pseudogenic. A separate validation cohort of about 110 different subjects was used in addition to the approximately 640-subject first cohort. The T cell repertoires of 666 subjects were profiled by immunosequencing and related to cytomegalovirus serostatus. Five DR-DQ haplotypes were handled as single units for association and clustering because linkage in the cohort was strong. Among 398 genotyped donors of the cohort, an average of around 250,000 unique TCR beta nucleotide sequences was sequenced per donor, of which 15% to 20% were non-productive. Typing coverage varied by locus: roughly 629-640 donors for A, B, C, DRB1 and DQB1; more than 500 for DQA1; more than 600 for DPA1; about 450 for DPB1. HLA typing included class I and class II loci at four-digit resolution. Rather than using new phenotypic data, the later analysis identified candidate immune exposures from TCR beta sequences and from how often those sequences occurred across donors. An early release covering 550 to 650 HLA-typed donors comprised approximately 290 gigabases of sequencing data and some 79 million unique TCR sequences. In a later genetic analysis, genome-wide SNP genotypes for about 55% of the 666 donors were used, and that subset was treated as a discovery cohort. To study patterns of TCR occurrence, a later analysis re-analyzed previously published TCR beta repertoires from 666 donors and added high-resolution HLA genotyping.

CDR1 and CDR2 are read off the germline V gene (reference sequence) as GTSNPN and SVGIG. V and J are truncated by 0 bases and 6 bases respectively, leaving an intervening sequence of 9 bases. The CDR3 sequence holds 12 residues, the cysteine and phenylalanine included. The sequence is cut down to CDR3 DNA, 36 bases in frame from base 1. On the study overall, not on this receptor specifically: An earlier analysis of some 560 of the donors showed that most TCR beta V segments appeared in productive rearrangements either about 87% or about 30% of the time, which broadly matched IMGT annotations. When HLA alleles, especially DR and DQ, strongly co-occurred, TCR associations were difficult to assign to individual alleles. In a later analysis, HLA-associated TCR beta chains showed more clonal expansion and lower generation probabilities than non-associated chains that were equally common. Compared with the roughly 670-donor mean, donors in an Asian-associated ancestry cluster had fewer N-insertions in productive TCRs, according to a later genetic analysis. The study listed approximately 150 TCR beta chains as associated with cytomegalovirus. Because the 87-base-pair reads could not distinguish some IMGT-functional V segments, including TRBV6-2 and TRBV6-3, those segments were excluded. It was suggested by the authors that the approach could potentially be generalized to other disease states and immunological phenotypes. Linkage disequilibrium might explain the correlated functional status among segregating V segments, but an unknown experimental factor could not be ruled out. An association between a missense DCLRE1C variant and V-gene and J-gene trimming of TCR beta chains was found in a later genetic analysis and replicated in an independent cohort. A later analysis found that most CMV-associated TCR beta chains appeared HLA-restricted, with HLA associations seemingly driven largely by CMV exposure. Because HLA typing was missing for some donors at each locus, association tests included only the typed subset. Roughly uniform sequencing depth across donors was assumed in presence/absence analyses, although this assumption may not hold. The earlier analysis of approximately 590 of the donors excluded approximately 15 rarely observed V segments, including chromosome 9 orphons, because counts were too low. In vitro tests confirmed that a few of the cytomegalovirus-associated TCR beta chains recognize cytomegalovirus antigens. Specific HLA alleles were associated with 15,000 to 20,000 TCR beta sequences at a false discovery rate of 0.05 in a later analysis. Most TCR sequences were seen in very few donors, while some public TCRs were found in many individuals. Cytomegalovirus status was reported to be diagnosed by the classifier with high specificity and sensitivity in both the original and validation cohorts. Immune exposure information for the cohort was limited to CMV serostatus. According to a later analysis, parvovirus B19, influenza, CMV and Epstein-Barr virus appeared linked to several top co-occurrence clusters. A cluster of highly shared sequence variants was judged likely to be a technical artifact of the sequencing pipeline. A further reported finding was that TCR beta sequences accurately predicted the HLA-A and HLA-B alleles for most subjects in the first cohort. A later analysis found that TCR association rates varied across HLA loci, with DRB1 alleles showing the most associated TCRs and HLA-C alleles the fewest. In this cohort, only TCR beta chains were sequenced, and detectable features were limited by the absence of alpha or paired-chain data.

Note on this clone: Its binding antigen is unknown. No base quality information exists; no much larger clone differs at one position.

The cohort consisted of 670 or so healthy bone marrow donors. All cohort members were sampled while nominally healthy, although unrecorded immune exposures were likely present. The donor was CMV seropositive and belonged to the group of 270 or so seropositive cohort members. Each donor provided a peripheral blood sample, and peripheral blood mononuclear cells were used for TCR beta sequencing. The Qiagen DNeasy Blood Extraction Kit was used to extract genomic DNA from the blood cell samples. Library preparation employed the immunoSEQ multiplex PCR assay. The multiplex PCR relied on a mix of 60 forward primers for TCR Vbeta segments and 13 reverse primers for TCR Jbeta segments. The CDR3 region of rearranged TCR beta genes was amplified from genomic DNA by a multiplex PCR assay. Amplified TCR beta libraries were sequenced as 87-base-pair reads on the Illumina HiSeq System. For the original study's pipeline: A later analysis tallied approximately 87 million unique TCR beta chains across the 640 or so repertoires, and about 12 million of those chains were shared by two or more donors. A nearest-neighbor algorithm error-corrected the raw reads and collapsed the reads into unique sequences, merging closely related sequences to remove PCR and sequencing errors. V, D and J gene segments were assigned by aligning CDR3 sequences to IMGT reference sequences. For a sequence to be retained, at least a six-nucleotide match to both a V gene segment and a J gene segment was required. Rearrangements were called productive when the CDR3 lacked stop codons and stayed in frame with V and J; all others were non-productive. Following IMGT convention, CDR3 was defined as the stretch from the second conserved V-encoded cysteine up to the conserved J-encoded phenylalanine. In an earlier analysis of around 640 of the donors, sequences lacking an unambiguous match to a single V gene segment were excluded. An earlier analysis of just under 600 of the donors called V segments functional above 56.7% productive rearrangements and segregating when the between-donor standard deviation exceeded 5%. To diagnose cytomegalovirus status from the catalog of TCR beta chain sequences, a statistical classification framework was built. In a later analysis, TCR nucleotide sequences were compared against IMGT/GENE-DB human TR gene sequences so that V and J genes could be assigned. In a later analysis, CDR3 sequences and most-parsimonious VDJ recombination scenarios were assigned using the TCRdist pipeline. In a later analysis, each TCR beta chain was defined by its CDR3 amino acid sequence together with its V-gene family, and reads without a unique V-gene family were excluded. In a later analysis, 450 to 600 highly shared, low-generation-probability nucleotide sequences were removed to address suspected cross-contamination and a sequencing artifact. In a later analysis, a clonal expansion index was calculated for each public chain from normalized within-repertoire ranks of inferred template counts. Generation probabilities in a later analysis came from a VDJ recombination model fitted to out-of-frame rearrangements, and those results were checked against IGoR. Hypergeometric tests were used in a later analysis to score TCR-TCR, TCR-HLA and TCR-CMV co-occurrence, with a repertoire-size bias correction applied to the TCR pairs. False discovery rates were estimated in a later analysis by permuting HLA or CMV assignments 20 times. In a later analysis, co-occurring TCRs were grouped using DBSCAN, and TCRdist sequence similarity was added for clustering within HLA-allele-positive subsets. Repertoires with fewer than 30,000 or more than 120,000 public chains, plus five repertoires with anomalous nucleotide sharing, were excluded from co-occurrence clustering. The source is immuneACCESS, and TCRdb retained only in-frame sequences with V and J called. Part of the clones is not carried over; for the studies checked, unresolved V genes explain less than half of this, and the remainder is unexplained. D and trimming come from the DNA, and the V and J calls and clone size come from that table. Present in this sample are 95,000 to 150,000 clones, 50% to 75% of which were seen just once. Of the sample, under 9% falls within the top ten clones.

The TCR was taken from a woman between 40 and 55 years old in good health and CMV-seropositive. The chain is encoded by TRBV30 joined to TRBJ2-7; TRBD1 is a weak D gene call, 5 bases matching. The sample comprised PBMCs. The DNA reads TGTGCCTGGAGTGTACCTGGGGCCGAGCAGTACTTC. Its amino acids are CAWSVPGAEQYF.